A selection of T cell receptor beta chains follows, all from one sample in a study of T cell clonotyping in hematopoietic cell transplantation. TCRdb keeps only in-frame clones here, not all; method: immunoSEQ multiplex PCR. The sample shows under 9,500 clones, roughly 79% of them seen only once. Sequences were derived from peripheral blood mononuclear cells, sampled 180 days after allogeneic stem cell transplant. All receptors come from a female patient aged 50-59 years who had an allogeneic stem cell transplant from an unrelated donor, so the T cells may come from the graft donor. Some clones in this sample may be carry-over from other donors' samples. Both conserved end residues are part of each CDR3. A D gene is named only where the DNA matches it firmly.

j_call	v_call	d_call	cdr3_aa
TRBJ2-7	TRBV2	NA	CASQANQGISYEQYF
TRBJ2-5	TRBV11-2	NA	CASSPAPVETQYF
TRBJ2-3	TRBV7-3	TRBD2	CASSSRTSGDTQYF
TRBJ1-6	TRBV13	TRBD1	CASARDRDSPLHF
TRBJ2-2	TRBV30	NA	CAWTELGTGELFF
TRBJ2-2	TRBV6-6	TRBD2	CASSPPGLVSGELFF
TRBJ1-1	TRBV10-3	NA	CAISELGGSTEAFF
TRBJ2-1	TRBV11-2	TRBD2	CASSLTSGGAVGEQFF
TRBJ1-2	TRBV7-8	TRBD1	CASSLRDRDLLGYTF
TRBJ1-2	TRBV5-6	TRBD1	CASSGQGRYGYTF
TRBJ1-2	TRBV7-9	NA	CASSASGRSNYGYTF
TRBJ1-1	TRBV27	NA	CASSLPPPNTEAFF
TRBJ2-4	TRBV29-1	TRBD1	CSVQGQGAGAKNIQYF
TRBJ2-3	TRBV5-1	TRBD2	CASSASLGGEGGTQYF
TRBJ2-7	TRBV4-3	NA	CASSQEGRGEQYF
TRBJ2-3	TRBV30	TRBD2	CAWMKRGSTDTQYF
TRBJ2-1	TRBV7-2	NA	CASSPFTAGSSYNEQFF
TRBJ1-6	TRBV30	NA	CAWSDRQEYSPLHF
TRBJ2-5	TRBV6-5	TRBD2	CASSPLRGGTQYF
TRBJ2-1	TRBV19	TRBD2	CASSMTSGGYNEQFF
TRBJ2-5	TRBV14	TRBD1	CASSQDSVDRGVRETQYF
TRBJ2-7	TRBV7-2	NA	CASSLQYEQYF
TRBJ1-2	TRBV14	TRBD1	CASSRLWGTGTNYGYTF
TRBJ2-7	TRBV2	NA	CASSDQGEQYF
TRBJ1-5	TRBV2	TRBD1	CASSYGQGGQPQHF
TRBJ2-5	TRBV29-1	NA	CSVEEISETQYF
TRBJ1-5	TRBV29-1	NA	CSVAEGGGPQHF
TRBJ1-6	TRBV19	NA	CASSPQGENSPLHF
TRBJ2-1	TRBV19	TRBD1	CASSFFSGQGYNEQFF
TRBJ1-2	TRBV30	NA	CAWSVRGDYGYTF
TRBJ1-1	TRBV7-9	NA	CASSSGVTEAFF
TRBJ2-1	TRBV19	NA	CASQDRPAYNEQFF
TRBJ2-7	TRBV27	TRBD1	CASSFTGTGGDEQYF
TRBJ1-2	TRBV7-9	NA	CASSVPGQGATYTF
TRBJ2-5	TRBV30	NA	CAWTGGETQYF
TRBJ2-7	TRBV28	TRBD1	CASSVGQGYGQYF
TRBJ1-3	TRBV30	NA	CVLQRDTIYF
TRBJ1-2	TRBV9	NA	CASSNRTARKGYTF
TRBJ2-3	TRBV6-5	TRBD2	CASLTRGGSTDTQYF
TRBJ2-1	TRBV9	NA	CASSVAGQYDEQFF
TRBJ1-3	TRBV4-1	NA	CASSPWGGTRNTIYF
TRBJ1-2	TRBV30	NA	CAWSVDRTTPSGGYTF
TRBJ2-7	TRBV30	TRBD1	CAWDRQGVHEQYF
TRBJ2-5	TRBV2	NA	CASSQRPWGGTQYF
TRBJ1-5	TRBV6-1	NA	CASSDIGGGNQPQHF
TRBJ2-3	TRBV28	TRBD2	CASSSSPGLGSQTDTQYF
TRBJ1-3	TRBV5-1	TRBD1	CASSLGQGHSGNTIYF
TRBJ2-3	TRBV19	TRBD2	CASSMTGTSGGGRDTQYF
TRBJ1-3	TRBV7-9	NA	CASSLGRPSSGNTIYF
TRBJ2-3	TRBV19	NA	CASSLDTGTDTQYF
TRBJ2-7	TRBV19	NA	CASSISGRSYEQYF
TRBJ1-2	TRBV27	NA	CASSLRGVGYTF
TRBJ2-5	TRBV7-8	TRBD1	CASSPLQGFGETQYF
TRBJ2-2	TRBV19	NA	CASSRELQGSTGELFF
TRBJ2-7	TRBV6-4	TRBD2	CASSRTSGSSYEQYF
TRBJ1-1	TRBV10-3	TRBD1	CAISGGQGRNTEAFF
TRBJ2-2	TRBV10-3	NA	CAIGQGSGELFF
TRBJ2-7	TRBV5-1	TRBD1	CASSLSGTGREQYF
TRBJ2-1	TRBV30	TRBD2	CAWEAGLERNEQFF